Described below is a single T cell receptor beta chain sequence and its context. Its antigen is not identified. The data derive from a study of T cell responses to AZD1222 COVID-19 vaccine. Overall study results and limits: Baseline serostatus was positive in only six or seven AZD1222 recipients. The sample set comprised mostly white British donors with more females, and clonal diversity was possibly underestimated. Regions left unmutated in variants are reportedly the target of nearly half of spike-specific TCRs.

CDR3 length: 15 amino acids. CDR1 SGDLS and CDR2 YYNGEE come from the germline V gene. The germline V and J ends were trimmed by 4 bases and 7 bases, with 17 bases remaining between them. Sequenced by immunoSEQ multiplex PCR; TCRdb stores in-frame clones only, minus some. The sample contains 100,000 to 130,000 clones, 90% to 95% of which appear only once. The TCR sequence derives from an adult who received the AZD1222 COVID-19 vaccine. The chain recombines TRBV9 with TRBJ1-4; D gene ambiguous. Sequencing used peripheral blood, obtained 28 days after the second AZD1222 dose. The CDR3 sequence: CASSPGRVLGEKLFF. DNA of the CDR3: TGTGCCAGCAGCCCAGGTAGAGTCTTAGGTGAAAAACTGTTTTTT. The whole variable domain, remainder taken from reference TRBV9 and TRBJ1-4, is DSGVTQTPKHLITATGQRVTLRCSPRSGDLSVYWYQQSLDQGLQFLIQYYNGEERAKGNILERFSAQQFPDLHSELNLSSLELGDSALYFCASSPGRVLGEKLFFGSGTQLSVL.